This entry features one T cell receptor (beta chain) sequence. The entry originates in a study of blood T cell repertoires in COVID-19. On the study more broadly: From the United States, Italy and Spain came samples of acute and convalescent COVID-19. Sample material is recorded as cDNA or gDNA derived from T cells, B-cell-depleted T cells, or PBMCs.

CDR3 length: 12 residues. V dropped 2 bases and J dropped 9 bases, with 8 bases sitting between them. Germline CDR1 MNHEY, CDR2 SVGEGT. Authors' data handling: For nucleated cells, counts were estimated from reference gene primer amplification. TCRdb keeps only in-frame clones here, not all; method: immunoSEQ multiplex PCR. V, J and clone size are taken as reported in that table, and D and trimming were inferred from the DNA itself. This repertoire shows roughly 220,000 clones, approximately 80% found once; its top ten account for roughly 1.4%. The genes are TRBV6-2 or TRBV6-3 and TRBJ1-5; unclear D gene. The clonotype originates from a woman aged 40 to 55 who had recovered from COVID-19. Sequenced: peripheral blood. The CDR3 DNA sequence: TGTGCCAGCAGTTACCTTAAATGGCCCCAGCATTTT. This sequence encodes CASSYLKWPQHF.